Described below is a single T cell receptor beta chain sequence and its context. The data derive from a study of tumor-infiltrating lymphocytes in oesophageal squamous cell carcinoma. TCRdb re-called the PCR reads with MiXCR, one entry per CDR3 protein. This repertoire shows 15,000 to 20,000 distinct CDR3 sequences, about 50% found once; its top ten account for around 24%. This CDR3 has 15 residues. The J segment lost 10 bases and the V segment lost 3 bases, leaving 11 bases of the junction unmatched. Input material: esophageal tumor tissue. J is TRBJ2-1 and V is TRBV12-3 or TRBV12-4, with 8 nucleotides matching TRBD1. This clonotype originated in a male donor with esophageal squamous cell carcinoma. CDR3 nucleotides: TGTGCCAGCAGTTTGGAACAGGGGGTTACGTACGAGCAGTTCTTC. Protein product: CASSLEQGVTYEQFF.